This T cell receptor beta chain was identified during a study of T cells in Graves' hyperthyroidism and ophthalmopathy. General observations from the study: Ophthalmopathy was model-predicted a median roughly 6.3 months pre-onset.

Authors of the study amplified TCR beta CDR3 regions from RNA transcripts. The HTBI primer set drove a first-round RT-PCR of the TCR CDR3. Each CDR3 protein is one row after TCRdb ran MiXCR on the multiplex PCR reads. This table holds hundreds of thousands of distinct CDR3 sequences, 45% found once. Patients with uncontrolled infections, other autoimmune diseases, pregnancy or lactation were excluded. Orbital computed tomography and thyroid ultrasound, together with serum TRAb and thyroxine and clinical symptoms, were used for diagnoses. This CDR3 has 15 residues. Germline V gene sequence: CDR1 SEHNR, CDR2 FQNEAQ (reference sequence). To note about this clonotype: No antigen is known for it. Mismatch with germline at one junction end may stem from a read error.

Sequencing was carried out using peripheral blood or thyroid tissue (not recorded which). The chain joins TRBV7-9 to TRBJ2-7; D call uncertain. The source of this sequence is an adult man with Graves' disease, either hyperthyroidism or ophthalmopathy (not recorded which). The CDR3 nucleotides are TGCGCCAGCAGCTTGGTACCAGGTGTACAGTACGAGCAGTACTTC. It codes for CASSLVPGVQYEQYF.